This TCR beta chain was recorded in a study of T cells in Graves' hyperthyroidism and ophthalmopathy. Amplification of TCR beta CDR3 regions was performed using RNA transcripts as template. Using the HTBI primer set, a first-round RT-PCR was run on the TCR CDR3. TCRdb re-called the multiplex PCR reads through MiXCR, storing one row per CDR3 protein. The table records approximately 360,000 distinct CDR3 sequences, 15% to 18% of them present only once. This clonotype has ten or more counts. Germline trimming cut 4 bases from V and 7 bases from J; bases unmatched to any gene: 3. There are 13 residues in the CDR3. Germline CDR1 and CDR2: MNHEY and SMNVEV (reference sequence).

The sequence derives from a young woman with Graves' hyperthyroidism that later progressed to Graves' ophthalmopathy. Sequenced: blood. This chain uses TRBV27 with TRBJ1-5, with 8 positions matching TRBD1. The chain's CDR3 is CASSYDRGQPQHF. The CDR3 DNA follows: TGTGCCAGCAGTTATGACAGGGGCCAGCCCCAGCATTTT.